Listed here are 29 T cell receptor beta chains from one sample, sequenced in a study of blood T cell repertoires in COVID-19. Profiling relied on immunoSEQ multiplex PCR, and the TCRdb table lists in-frame clones only, not all of them. The data hold 350,000 to 450,000 clones, with about 89% observed a single time. What was sequenced was peripheral blood. The receptor source for this set is a man in his forties or fifties with acute or convalescent COVID-19.

The J gene is TRBJ1-4, the V gene TRBV2, with 9 bases lining up with TRBD1. The CDR3 extends over 18 amino acids. The V gene end was trimmed by 6 bases and the J gene end by 0 bases; junction bases not matched to a gene: 11. The germline V gene has CDR1 SNHLY and CDR2 FYNNEI. The CDR3 sequence is CASRTRTGAFATNEKLFF. The CDR3 bases are TGTGCCAGCAGAACGAGGACAGGGGCCTTTGCAACTAATGAAAAACTGTTTTTT.

In the case of this clone: Germline and junction disagree at one end, which may indicate a read error. The chain recombines TRBV7-7 with TRBJ2-2, with D tentatively TRBD1 (5 bases). CDR3 length: 16 amino acids. From germline, CDR1 is SSHAT and CDR2 FNYEAQ (reference sequence). CDR3 bases: TGTGCTAGCAGCTTCAGCAGGACAAAGAACACCGGGGAGCTGTTTTTT. Amino acids: CASSFSRTKNTGELFF.

The DNA of the CDR3 is TGTGCCAGCAGCGTAGGACCGAGGCAGCCCCAGCATTTT. Translation gives CASSVGPRQPQHF. V and J are TRBV9 and TRBJ1-5; D gene ambiguous. The germline V gene encodes CDR1 SGDLS and CDR2 YYNGEE. Trimming cost V 0 bases and J 7 bases, with 8 bases left between them. This CDR3 comprises 13 residues.

V gene TRBV5-8 combines with J gene TRBJ2-2; no firm D call. The CDR3 extends over 15 amino acids. V lost 2 bases and J 0 bases, leaving 8 bases between the germline ends. Germline CDR1 SGHTS, CDR2 YDEGEE. CDR3 coding DNA: TGTGCCAGCAGCTTTGACATCTCGAACACCGGGGAGCTGTTTTTT. Protein: CASSFDISNTGELFF.

The CDR3 region has the DNA TGTGCCAGTAGTATAGACGGAGTTCAGCCCCAGCATTTT. Translated: CASSIDGVQPQHF. V gene TRBV19 combines with J gene TRBJ1-5; D gene unclear. Germline CDR1 is LNHDA and CDR2 is SQIVND (reference sequence). V shed 0 bases and J shed 6 bases, with 6 bases lying between them. This CDR3 region has 13 residues.

The V and J genes are TRBV5-4 and TRBJ1-5; possible D gene TRBD1, 5 bases. CDR1 and CDR2 (germline): SGHNT, YYREEE (reference sequence). The CDR3 length is 14 residues. The V end lost 4 bases, the J end lost 6 bases, and 14 bases lay between the germline ends. The CDR3 protein is CASSPGQNAQPQHF. In DNA form, the CDR3 reads TGTGCCAGCAGCCCCGGACAAAACGCTCAGCCCCAGCATTTT.

The V gene is TRBV30, the J gene TRBJ2-7, with D perhaps matching TRBD2 (7 bases). The V end was cut by 2 bases, the J end by 7 bases, with 12 bases between. The CDR3 sequence is 12 residues long. Germline assignment: CDR1 GTSNPN and CDR2 SVGIG (reference sequence). The DNA of the CDR3 is TGTGCCTGGAGTCCGAGGGGGGGAGAGCAGTACTTC. Amino acids: CAWSPRGGEQYF.

This rearrangement joins TRBV30 to TRBJ1-6; D remains unclear. Per the germline V gene, CDR1 is GTSNPN and CDR2 is SVGIG (reference sequence). Trimming stripped 4 bases from V and 4 bases from J, with 8 bases between. This CDR3 is built from 13 residues. The CDR3 sequence: CAWKRVYNSPLHF. The CDR3 coding sequence is TGTGCCTGGAAACGAGTATATAATTCACCCCTCCACTTT.

The chain is built from TRBV7-2 and TRBJ2-1, with 9 bases identical to TRBD1. Germline CDR1 and CDR2: SGHTA and FQGNSA. J gave up 6 bases and V 5 bases, and 11 bases lay outside the gene matches. This CDR3 spans 16 amino acids. The CDR3 DNA reads as TGTGCCAGCAGCATCCCGACCGGGACAGGGTTCAATGAGCAGTTCTTC. Its protein product is CASSIPTGTGFNEQFF.

The J gene is TRBJ2-3, the V gene TRBV5-4; the D is unclear. The germline gives CDR1 SGHNT, CDR2 YYREEE (reference sequence). CDR3 length equals 12 residues. V was shortened by 3 bases and J by 8 bases, with 10 bases between the two germline ends. CDR3 DNA sequence: TGTGCCAGCAGCTGGTCTATCGGTACGCAGTATTTT. It specifies CASSWSIGTQYF.

The chain carries TRBV28 and TRBJ1-4; D might be TRBD1 (5 bases). V was pared by 6 bases and J by 5 bases, with 16 bases between. Germline CDR1 MDHEN, CDR2 SYDVKM. This CDR3 is built from 15 residues. CDR3 sequence: CASRGRGGENEKLFF. The CDR3 nucleotides read TGTGCCAGCAGGGGACGTGGAGGGGAGAATGAAAAACTGTTTTTT.

The genes are TRBV21-1 and TRBJ2-3; TRBD1, the table's D call, lacks a check against the DNA. TRBV21-1 is termed a pseudogene. This CDR3 has 16 amino acids. The CDR3 reads CASSTKGTVASDTQYF. CDR3 DNA sequence: TGTGCCAGCAGCACCAAAGGGACAGTCGCGTCAGATACGCAGTATTTT.

Details on this clone: The sample has other DNA sequences that encode this CDR3 too. The chain links TRBV27 to TRBJ1-4; 8 positions match TRBD1. J was trimmed by 10 bases and V by 5 bases; bases with no gene match: 9. CDR1 MNHEY and CDR2 SMNVEV come from the germline V gene (reference sequence). The CDR3 is made up of 14 amino acids. CDR3 protein: CASSLDRGGGKLFF. The CDR3 DNA is TGTGCCAGCAGTCTTGACAGGGGAGGAGGAAAACTGTTTTTT.

V and J are TRBV27 and TRBJ2-7, with 8 nucleotides matching TRBD2. Germline CDR1 MNHEY, CDR2 SMNVEV (reference sequence). The ends lost 6 bases at V and 2 bases at J; junction bases unmatched: 9. The CDR3 is 15 amino acids. In DNA form, the CDR3 reads TGTGCCAGCAGCCCGGGACTAGGATTTGCCTACGAGCAGTACTTC. Translation gives CASSPGLGFAYEQYF.

This chain connects TRBV6-6 to TRBJ2-5, with 14 bases that match TRBD2. This CDR3 spans 15 amino acids. The V gene's germline CDR1 is MNHNY and CDR2 SVGAGI (reference sequence). The V segment lost 4 bases and the J segment 5 bases; nucleotides outside the gene matches: 3. The CDR3, as DNA: TGTGCCAGCAGTTTACGGACTAGCGGGGGGGAGACCCAGTACTTC. Residues: CASSLRTSGGETQYF.

This CDR3 reads CASSQGFDSSYEQYF. CDR3 in DNA: TGTGCCAGCAGCCAAGGCTTCGACAGCTCCTACGAGCAGTACTTC. The gene calls are TRBV3-1 (or the pseudogene TRBV3-2) and TRBJ2-7; D might be TRBD1 (5 bases). The V gene lost 1 base and the J gene lost 0 bases, with 10 bases spanning the gap. The CDR3 covers 15 residues. CDR1 and CDR2 (germline): LGHDT, YNNKEL (reference sequence).

This clone was seen a handful of times. V usage is TRBV9 and J usage is TRBJ1-6, with 9 positions matching TRBD1. With 0 bases clipped from V and 9 bases from J, the junction kept 13 bases outside the gene matches. In germline, CDR1 is SGDLS, CDR2 YYNGEE. The CDR3 sequence is 18 residues long. The CDR3 nucleotides are TGTGCCAGCAGCGTAGCACAGGGGGCGAGTTTGGGAGGTTCACCCCTCCACTTT. Protein sequence: CASSVAQGASLGGSPLHF.

The genes are TRBV11-2 and TRBJ2-1, with 7 bases aligning to TRBD1. With 5 bases clipped from V and 5 bases from J, the junction kept 9 bases outside the gene matches. Germline assignment: CDR1 SGHAT and CDR2 FQNNGV. This CDR3 spans 15 amino acids. The CDR3 DNA follows: TGTGCCAGCAGCCCCAGACAGGGTCTAAACAATGAGCAGTTCTTC. Translating it yields CASSPRQGLNNEQFF.

J is TRBJ1-1 and V is TRBV18, with no clear D. V was clipped by 8 bases and J by 5 bases, with 24 bases between them. Germline lookup yields CDR1 KGHSH and CDR2 LQKENI. The CDR3 spans 16 residues. In nucleotides, the CDR3 is TGTGCCAGCACCTCAAATTTCGGGAGGTTTGTAACTGAAGCTTTCTTT. Its translation: CASTSNFGRFVTEAFF. Combining the CDR3 with reference TRBV18 and TRBJ1-1 gives the whole variable domain NAGVMQNPRHLVRRRGQEARLRCSPMKGHSHVYWYRQLPEEGLKFMVYLQKENIIDESGMPKERFSAEFPKEGPSILRIQQVVRGDSAAYFCASTSNFGRFVTEAFFGQGTRLTVV.

A few counts support this clone. This rearrangement joins TRBV28 to TRBJ1-2; D might be TRBD1 (5 bases). The germline V and J ends were trimmed by 7 bases and 1 base, with 10 bases remaining between them. Germline V lookup: CDR1 MDHEN, CDR2 SYDVKM. CDR3 length: 13 residues. The CDR3 protein is CASNSGGNYGYTF. CDR3 coding DNA: TGTGCCAGCAACTCCGGGGGTAACTATGGCTACACCTTC.

This sequence joins TRBV28 and TRBJ2-3; TRBD2 agrees at 12 bases. The germline V gene encodes CDR1 MDHEN and CDR2 SYDVKM. CDR3 length equals 19 residues. V dropped 3 bases and J dropped 4; count of bases not matched to a gene: 14. The CDR3 DNA reads TGTGCCAGCAGTTTCTACCGACTAGCGGGAGCGAATAAAGCAGATACGCAGTATTTT. This translates into CASSFYRLAGANKADTQYF.

The rearrangement links TRBV25-1 to TRBJ1-2, with 9 bases matching TRBD1. CDR3 length equals 15 residues. V was clipped by 3 bases and J by 4 bases; unmatched bases: 6. The V gene's germline CDR1 is MGHDK and CDR2 SYGVNS. The CDR3 sequence: CASSDYQDRGYGYTF. CDR3 nucleotide sequence: TGTGCCAGCAGTGATTATCAGGACAGGGGCTATGGCTACACCTTC.

The V call is TRBV9, the J call TRBJ2-5, with 14 bases lining up with TRBD2. Unmatched junction bases numbered 4, after V lost 4 bases and J lost 5 bases. Germline V gene lookup returns CDR1 SGDLS and CDR2 YYNGEE. The CDR3 has 15 residues. Written as DNA, the CDR3 is TGTGCCAGCAGCCCCAGGACTAGCGGGAGGGAGACCCAGTACTTC. Translation: CASSPRTSGRETQYF.

This sequence joins TRBV20-1 and TRBJ1-2, with unresolved D. Trimming shortened V by 4 bases and J by 5 bases, and 8 bases separated the two germline ends. The germline CDR1 and CDR2 sequences are DFQATT and SNEGSKA (reference sequence). There are 11 residues in the CDR3. Here the CDR3 reads CSATREYGYTF. The CDR3 DNA is TGCAGTGCTACTAGAGAGTATGGCTACACCTTC.

The gene calls are TRBV11-2 and TRBJ2-7; D possibly corresponds to TRBD2 (7 bases). Per the germline V gene, CDR1 is SGHAT and CDR2 is FQNNGV. V lost 7 bases and J 1 base, leaving 20 bases between the germline ends. The CDR3 extends over 16 amino acids. CDR3 sequence reads: CASTVVGGGGSYEQYF. The CDR3 DNA is TGTGCCAGCACCGTAGTAGGGGGGGGAGGATCCTACGAGCAGTACTTC.

V is TRBV5-1 and J is TRBJ1-6; D is possibly TRBD1 (6 bases). Germline V gene lookup returns CDR1 SGHRS and CDR2 YFSETQ. Trimming removed 1 base from V and 8 bases from J, with 13 bases in between. The CDR3 runs to 15 residues. The CDR3 reads CASSLSGDGYSPLHF. The CDR3 DNA follows: TGCGCCAGCAGCTTGTCAGGGGATGGGTATTCACCCCTCCACTTT.

This chain connects TRBV4-1 to TRBJ2-7; D possibly corresponds to TRBD1 (5 bases). With 4 bases removed from V and 3 bases from J, the gap between germline ends came to 19 bases. CDR3 size: 16 residues. Looked up from germline, CDR1 is MGHRA and CDR2 is YSYEKL. CDR3 coding DNA: TGCGCCAGCAGCCTAGCTGAGGACACGGCGCTCTACGAGCAGTACTTC. It yields the protein CASSLAEDTALYEQYF.

The rearrangement links TRBV5-1 to TRBJ1-3; D not certain. The V and J ends lost 0 bases and 0 bases respectively, with 4 bases between them. This CDR3 is built from 14 residues. Germline V gene sequence: CDR1 SGHRS, CDR2 YFSETQ. Here the CDR3 DNA reads TGCGCCAGCAGCTTGGGGCTCTCTGGAAACACCATATATTTT. It encodes CASSLGLSGNTIYF.

V is TRBV5-1 and J is TRBJ2-1; 9 positions agree with TRBD1. Germline loops: CDR1 SGHRS, CDR2 YFSETQ. The CDR3 consists of 15 residues. The junction had 9 bases not matched to a gene; V was cut back by 4 bases and J by 7 bases. CDR3 region: CASSGGTGYENEQFF. DNA of the CDR3: TGCGCCAGCAGCGGCGGGACAGGGTATGAGAATGAGCAGTTCTTC.